The 25 T cell receptor beta chains reported below all come from one sample, sequenced in a study of T cell repertoires in aging, cancer and after chemotherapy. Multiplex touch-down PCR with TRB-A/B primers amplified rearranged V-D-J TRB sequences. TCRdb re-called the multiplex PCR reads with MiXCR, one entry per CDR3 protein. The data hold about a thousand distinct CDR3 sequences, with over 20% observed a single time. The template was genomic DNA from peripheral blood, not RNA. Sequencing input: blood. Every receptor here comes from a human donor with a solid tumor.

The chain is built from TRBV19 and TRBJ2-7; TRBD2 is a possible D gene (5 bases). The J call may be mistaken, given a closer DNA end match to TRBJ2-5. The CDR3 contains 15 residues. Germline assignment: CDR1 LNHDA and CDR2 SQIVND (reference sequence). The CDR3 DNA sequence: TGTGCCAGTAGCCGGCGAGGGCAGATCCAAGAGACCCAGTACTTC. Protein product: CASSRRGQIQETQYF.

This clonotype is classed as large. J is TRBJ2-3 and V is TRBV6-5, with TRBD1 identical over 8 bases. The CDR3 loop spans 13 amino acids. The germline CDR1 and CDR2 sequences are MNHEY and SVGAGI. J lost 3 bases, V lost 6 bases, and 2 bases had no gene match. The CDR3 DNA reads TGTGCCAGCAGGAGACAGGGGACAGATACGCAGTATTTT. Its translation is CASRRQGTDTQYF.

Here the CDR3 DNA reads TGTGCCAGCAGCTGGGGGGGTCCAGGGACCACAGATACGCAGTATTTT. The encoded protein is CASSWGGPGTTDTQYF. The chain employs TRBV5-4 and TRBJ2-3; 7 positions match TRBD2. V was pared by 3 bases and J by 2 bases, with 9 bases of the junction left unmatched. This CDR3 region has 16 residues. Germline assignment: CDR1 SGHNT and CDR2 YYREEE (reference sequence).

This clonotype ranks as large. The J gene is TRBJ1-2, the V gene TRBV5-4; D is unresolved. The CDR3 is made up of 12 amino acids. Germline V lookup: CDR1 SGHNT, CDR2 YYREEE (reference sequence). The ends were cut back, 2 bases at V and 6 bases at J, with 8 bases in the middle. CDR3 amino acids: CASSFIGNGYTF. The CDR3 bases are TGTGCCAGCAGCTTTATTGGAAATGGCTACACCTTC.

This rearrangement joins TRBV9 to TRBJ1-2; D remains ambiguous. V was cut by 4 bases and J by 8 bases, with 12 bases left in between. This CDR3 has 12 residues. Germline V lookup: CDR1 SGDLS, CDR2 YYNGEE. The CDR3 spells CASSLRTGGYTF. The CDR3 DNA is TGTGCCAGCAGCTTGAGGACGGGCGGCTACACCTTC.

J is TRBJ1-1 and V is TRBV6-5; 11 nucleotides agree with TRBD1. V lost 7 bases and J lost 4; bases outside the gene matches: 5. Germline V gene sequence: CDR1 MNHEY, CDR2 SVGAGI. The CDR3 spans 14 residues. The CDR3 coding sequence is TGTGCCAGCACCACCGGGACAGGGGGCACTGAAGCTTTCTTT. Translation gives CASTTGTGGTEAFF.

This clonotype is labeled as large. This chain connects TRBV6-1 to TRBJ1-5; no clear D gene. Trimming took off 2 bases at V and 2 bases at J, with 4 bases between the two ends. Germline V gives CDR1 MNHNS, CDR2 SASEGT. The CDR3 extends over 13 amino acids. CDR3 nucleotide sequence: TGTGCCAGCAGTGAATTCGGCAATCAGCCCCAGCATTTT. Residues: CASSEFGNQPQHF.

The table lists this clonotype with a few counts. The J gene is TRBJ2-7, the V gene TRBV29-1, with a possible D match to TRBD1 (6 bases). Judging by the DNA end, TRBJ2-5 fits better; the J call may be wrong. The CDR3 consists of 12 residues. Germline V gene sequence: CDR1 SQVTM, CDR2 ANQGSEA. The CDR3: CSVRTASRTQYF. DNA of the CDR3: TGCAGCGTCAGGACAGCGTCGAGGACCCAGTACTTC.

With respect to this clonotype: One end of the junction varies from germline; a read error may be responsible. The V call is TRBV5-1, the J call TRBJ2-1; D not certain. Germline CDR1 is SGHRS and CDR2 is YFSETQ. The CDR3 length is 14 residues. This chain's CDR3 is CATSSSESYNEQFF. The CDR3, as DNA: TGCGCCACCAGCTCTAGTGAGTCCTACAATGAGCAGTTCTTC.

This clonotype is judged large. The rearrangement joins TRBV19 to TRBJ1-3; D is undetermined. The CDR3 covers 14 residues. V lost 7 bases and J 0 bases, leaving 10 bases between the germline ends. Germline V gene lookup returns CDR1 LNHDA and CDR2 SQIVND (reference sequence). This CDR3 is CASMKIGSGNTIYF. The CDR3 DNA is TGTGCCAGTATGAAAATAGGCTCTGGAAACACCATATATTTT.

The chain uses TRBV5-6 and TRBJ1-2; D might be TRBD1 (6 bases). Germline CDR1 reads SGHDT; CDR2 reads YYEEEE. The CDR3 covers 14 residues. The V end lost 3 bases, the J end lost 2 bases, and 11 bases lay between the germline ends. The CDR3 region is CASSSTTGNYGYTF. The CDR3 coding sequence is TGTGCCAGCAGCTCAACCACAGGGAACTATGGCTACACCTTC.

In this sample, this clonotype is large. The gene calls are TRBV7-2 and TRBJ1-1; D remains unclear. Germline CDR1 and CDR2: SGHTA and FQGNSA. Trimming cost V 1 base and J 0 bases, with 6 bases left between them. This CDR3 comprises 14 residues. The DNA of the CDR3 is TGTGCCAGCAGCTTAGGCCCAATGAACACTGAAGCTTTCTTT. Translated: CASSLGPMNTEAFF. Full variable domain (missing parts from reference TRBV7-2 and TRBJ1-1): GAGVSQSPSNKVTEKGKDVELRCDPISGHTALYWYRQSLGQGLEFLIYFQGNSAPDKSGLPSDRFSAERTGGSVSTLTIQRTQQEDSAVYLCASSLGPMNTEAFFGQGTRLTVV.

By sample fraction, this clonotype is medium-sized (0.01 to 0.1%). CDR3 sequence reads: CASSPRGVATNEKLFF. CDR3 DNA: TGTGCCAGCAGCCCCCGCGGGGTGGCAACTAATGAAAAACTGTTTTTT. This chain connects TRBV7-2 to TRBJ1-4; D is uncertain. The CDR3 sequence is 16 residues long. The V gene lost 5 bases and the J gene lost 0 bases, with 13 bases spanning the gap. Per germline, CDR1 SGHTA and CDR2 FQGNSA.

V is TRBV5-1 and J is TRBJ1-1; D is perhaps TRBD1 (6 bases). Germline V gives CDR1 SGHRS, CDR2 YFSETQ. Trimming shortened V by 2 bases and J by 11 bases, and 25 bases separated the two germline ends. The CDR3 totals 16 residues. CDR3 bases: TGCGCCAGCAGCTTAGGTCACCCCCGGGGGGCTGAAGGGGCTTTCTTT. It specifies CASSLGHPRGAEGAFF. Full variable domain (remainder filled in from reference TRBV5-1 and TRBJ1-1): KAGVTQTPRYLIKTRGQQVTLSCSPISGHRSVSWYQQTPGQGLQFLFEYFSETQRNKGNFPGRFSGRQFSNSRSEMNVSTLELGDSALYLCASSLGHPRGAEGAFFGQGTRLTVV.

By its share, this clonotype is large. The chain has TRBV30 and TRBJ1-6; 9 nucleotides agree with TRBD1. Germline CDR1 is GTSNPN and CDR2 is SVGIG (reference sequence). CDR3 length equals 17 residues. V lost 1 base, J lost 12 bases, and 16 bases stayed unmatched. The CDR3 spells CAWSGDREGGDILPLHF. As DNA, the CDR3 is TGTGCCTGGAGTGGGGACAGGGAGGGGGGCGACATTTTACCCCTCCACTTT.

This rearrangement joins TRBV5-1 to TRBJ2-1; D is uncertain. The CDR3 is 14 amino acids. Trimming stripped 3 bases from V and 1 base from J, with 8 bases between. Per the germline V gene, CDR1 is SGHRS and CDR2 is YFSETQ. The CDR3 region is CASSSSESYNEQFF. In DNA form, the CDR3 reads TGCGCCAGCAGCTCTAGTGAGTCCTACAATGAGCAGTTCTTC. Together with reference TRBV5-1 and TRBJ2-1, the CDR3 gives the full variable domain: KAGVTQTPRYLIKTRGQQVTLSCSPISGHRSVSWYQQTPGQGLQFLFEYFSETQRNKGNFPGRFSGRQFSNSRSEMNVSTLELGDSALYLCASSSSESYNEQFFGPGTRLTVL.

By share, this clonotype counts as medium-sized. The rearrangement links TRBV11-1 to TRBJ1-1, with D maybe TRBD1 (5 bases). The V and J ends lost 1 base and 0 bases respectively, with 12 bases between them. Per germline, CDR1 SGHAT and CDR2 FQDESV (reference sequence). The CDR3 runs to 16 residues. The CDR3, as DNA: TGTGCCAGCAGCTTAGGGGTGGGGACGGTGAACACTGAAGCTTTCTTT. Translation: CASSLGVGTVNTEAFF.

This sequence joins TRBV5-1 and TRBJ1-5; D is unclear. V gave up 4 bases and J gave up 2 bases, with 13 bases separating them. The CDR3 is 15 amino acids. CDR1 is SGHRS and CDR2 is YFSETQ in the germline V gene. CDR3 in DNA: TGCGCCAGCAGCCCCACCCCATCCGGCAATCAGCCCCAGCATTTT. As protein: CASSPTPSGNQPQHF.

This chain connects TRBV20-1 to TRBJ2-2; weak D call: TRBD1 (6 bases). This CDR3 contains 15 residues. CDR1 DFQATT and CDR2 SNEGSKA come from the germline V gene (reference sequence). Trimming took 2 bases from V and 1 from J, leaving 11 bases between them. CDR3 region: CSARIGGQNTGELFF. CDR3 bases: TGCAGTGCTAGAATAGGGGGACAGAACACCGGGGAGCTGTTTTTT.

This clonotype is large. The chain has TRBV29-1 and TRBJ1-2; TRBD1 matches 10 bases. The CDR3 consists of 13 residues. Per the germline V gene, CDR1 is SQVTM and CDR2 is ANQGSEA. V was pared by 1 base and J by 8 bases, with 4 bases of the junction left unmatched. The CDR3 region is CSVEVGQGRGYTF. CDR3 DNA: TGCAGCGTTGAAGTGGGACAGGGGAGAGGCTACACCTTC.

V gene TRBV7-9 combines with J gene TRBJ1-1, with 7 nucleotides matching TRBD1. Germline V gives CDR1 SEHNR, CDR2 FQNEAQ (reference sequence). V was clipped by 6 bases and J by 8 bases; unmatched bases: 9. The CDR3 is 13 amino acids. This CDR3 reads CASRLQGSIEAFF. CDR3 nucleotide sequence: TGTGCCAGCAGGTTACAGGGGTCCATAGAAGCTTTCTTT.

In its sample, this clonotype is large. V is TRBV6-1 and J is TRBJ2-1; D not certain. CDR3 length equals 16 residues. CDR1 and CDR2 (germline): MNHNS, SASEGT. V lost 1 base, J lost 1 base, and 11 bases lay in between. DNA of the CDR3: TGTGCCAGCAGTGAAGGGTCGGTGAGATCCTACAATGAGCAGTTCTTC. Amino acids: CASSEGSVRSYNEQFF.

By sample fraction, this clonotype is large. The V call is TRBV20-1, the J call TRBJ1-2, with 7 bases identical to TRBD1. V dropped 5 bases and J dropped 4; count of bases not matched to a gene: 7. Germline V gives CDR1 DFQATT, CDR2 SNEGSKA (reference sequence). This CDR3 is 13 amino acids long. DNA for the CDR3: TGCAGTGCTGCACAGGGGCTGGGCTATGGCTACACCTTC. Its translation: CSAAQGLGYGYTF.

The rearrangement joins TRBV28 to TRBJ2-7; 9 bases are a match to TRBD1. Trimming took 6 bases from V and 4 from J; bases not matched to a gene: 7. The germline V gene has CDR1 MDHEN and CDR2 SYDVKM. The CDR3 runs 14 residues. The CDR3 spells CASRLGTGMYEQYF. CDR3 nucleotide sequence: TGTGCCAGCAGGCTCGGGACAGGGATGTACGAGCAGTACTTC.

The chain combines TRBV19 with TRBJ2-1; the match to TRBD2 covers 10 bases. Germline V gives CDR1 LNHDA, CDR2 SQIVND (reference sequence). V dropped 3 bases and J dropped 6; count of bases not matched to a gene: 2. The CDR3 sequence is 14 residues long. The chain's CDR3 is CASSIGLAVNEQFF. CDR3 nucleotides: TGTGCCAGTAGTATTGGACTAGCGGTCAATGAGCAGTTCTTC.